This is a list of T cell receptor beta chains from one sample in a study of blood T cell repertoires in COVID-19. Sequencing was performed with immunoSEQ multiplex PCR; in TCRdb, only in-frame clones are kept and a portion is missing. The top ten clones hold roughly an eighth of a sample with fewer than 250,000 clones, roughly four fifths of them seen once. The sequenced sample was peripheral blood. The source of these receptors is a woman aged 45-65 years with acute or convalescent COVID-19. Each CDR3 is given with its conserved first and last residue. Each record gives: clone size, J gene, D gene, V gene, CDR3 protein, CDR3 DNA. D genes are given only for firm matches. Part of the rows lack a size; the others show once, few, many or a class for expanded clones.

clone size: NA
J gene: TRBJ2-3
D gene: TRBD2
V gene: TRBV20-1
CDR3 protein: CSASSAGGADTQYF
CDR3 DNA: TGCAGTGCTAGTTCAGCGGGGGGGGCAGATACGCAGTATTTT

clone size: NA
J gene: TRBJ2-7
D gene: NA
V gene: TRBV18
CDR3 protein: CASSPSEGRVYEQYF
CDR3 DNA: TGTGCCAGCTCACCCTCGGAGGGTAGGGTCTACGAGCAGTACTTC

clone size: NA
J gene: TRBJ1-5
D gene: NA
V gene: TRBV5-1
CDR3 protein: CASSLDRREGQPQHF
CDR3 DNA: TGCGCCAGCAGCTTGGATCGGAGGGAAGGTCAGCCCCAGCATTTT

clone size: NA
J gene: TRBJ2-3
D gene: TRBD2
V gene: TRBV27
CDR3 protein: CASRGSGGGDTQYF
CDR3 DNA: TGTGCCAGCAGAGGTTCCGGCGGGGGAGATACGCAGTATTTT

clone size: few
J gene: TRBJ2-7
D gene: TRBD1
V gene: TRBV6-2/TRBV6-3
CDR3 protein: CASSYSRDRETYEQYF
CDR3 DNA: TGTGCCAGCAGTTACTCGAGGGACAGGGAGACCTACGAGCAGTACTTC

clone size: NA
J gene: TRBJ2-7
D gene: TRBD2
V gene: TRBV4-1
CDR3 protein: CASSQDLAGGVYEQYF
CDR3 DNA: TGCGCCAGCAGCCAAGATCTAGCGGGGGGAGTCTACGAGCAGTACTTC

clone size: NA
J gene: TRBJ2-3
D gene: TRBD2
V gene: TRBV5-1
CDR3 protein: CASSLLGGRITSTDTQYF
CDR3 DNA: TGCGCCAGCAGCTTGCTTGGCGGGAGGATAACTAGCACAGATACGCAGTATTTT

clone size: NA
J gene: TRBJ2-3
D gene: TRBD2
V gene: TRBV3-1/TRBV3-2
CDR3 protein: CASSQVRLAGEFADTQYF
CDR3 DNA: TGTGCCAGCAGCCAAGTAAGGCTAGCGGGAGAATTTGCAGATACGCAGTATTTT

clone size: NA
J gene: TRBJ2-3
D gene: TRBD2
V gene: TRBV7-2
CDR3 protein: CASSFSSGGAGDTQYF
CDR3 DNA: TGTGCCAGCAGCTTTAGCAGCGGGGGGGCCGGGGATACGCAGTATTTT

clone size: NA
J gene: TRBJ1-4
D gene: TRBD1
V gene: TRBV18
CDR3 protein: CASSKNRGNNEKLFF
CDR3 DNA: TGTGCCAGCTCGAAAAACAGGGGCAATAATGAAAAACTGTTTTTT

clone size: few
J gene: TRBJ2-4
D gene: NA
V gene: TRBV29-1
CDR3 protein: CSAGGGEGNIQYF
CDR3 DNA: TGCAGCGCCGGAGGGGGGGAGGGCAACATTCAGTACTTC

clone size: once
J gene: TRBJ2-3
D gene: TRBD2
V gene: TRBV25-1
CDR3 protein: CASSDQAGGLPDTQYF
CDR3 DNA: TGTGCCAGCAGTGACCAAGCGGGGGGCCTCCCAGATACGCAGTATTTT

clone size: NA
J gene: TRBJ2-1
D gene: TRBD2
V gene: TRBV5-1
CDR3 protein: CASSSGGPYNEQFF
CDR3 DNA: TGCGCCAGCAGCTCGGGAGGGCCCTACAATGAGCAGTTCTTC

clone size: NA
J gene: TRBJ2-5
D gene: NA
V gene: TRBV5-6
CDR3 protein: CASSIAVTKETQYF
CDR3 DNA: TGTGCCAGCAGCATAGCGGTTACCAAAGAGACCCAGTACTTC

clone size: NA
J gene: TRBJ1-1
D gene: NA
V gene: TRBV5-1
CDR3 protein: CASSFTPDRNTEAFF
CDR3 DNA: TGCGCCAGCAGTTTCACTCCGGACAGGAACACTGAAGCTTTCTTT

clone size: once
J gene: TRBJ2-7
D gene: TRBD2
V gene: TRBV5-6
CDR3 protein: CASSLALAGPQYF
CDR3 DNA: TGTGCCAGCAGCTTGGCACTAGCGGGCCCGCAGTACTTC

clone size: NA
J gene: TRBJ1-2
D gene: TRBD1
V gene: TRBV10-3
CDR3 protein: CATSTGGNGYTF
CDR3 DNA: TGTGCCACCTCGACAGGGGGCAATGGCTACACCTTC

clone size: NA
J gene: TRBJ2-3
D gene: NA
V gene: TRBV7-2
CDR3 protein: CASSSYRSGATSTDTQYF
CDR3 DNA: TGTGCCAGCAGTTCCTACCGTAGCGGAGCAACTAGCACAGATACGCAGTATTTT

clone size: NA
J gene: TRBJ2-1
D gene: TRBD2
V gene: TRBV6-6
CDR3 protein: CASKKTTSGTYNEQFF
CDR3 DNA: TGTGCCAGCAAAAAAACGACTAGCGGGACCTACAATGAGCAGTTCTTC

clone size: once
J gene: TRBJ2-1
D gene: TRBD1
V gene: TRBV19
CDR3 protein: CASSNRDSRRNEQFF
CDR3 DNA: TGTGCCAGTAGTAACCGGGACAGCAGGCGGAATGAGCAGTTCTTC

clone size: few
J gene: TRBJ1-2
D gene: TRBD1
V gene: TRBV30
CDR3 protein: CAWSVVRTGGSYGYTF
CDR3 DNA: TGTGCCTGGAGTGTAGTGCGGACAGGGGGAAGCTATGGCTACACCTTC

clone size: NA
J gene: TRBJ1-2
D gene: NA
V gene: TRBV6-5
CDR3 protein: CASSSAGQYYGYTF
CDR3 DNA: TGTGCCAGCAGTTCGGCGGGTCAGTACTATGGCTACACCTTC

clone size: NA
J gene: TRBJ2-7
D gene: TRBD1
V gene: TRBV3-1/TRBV3-2
CDR3 protein: CASSQDGRGNYEQYF
CDR3 DNA: TGTGCCAGCAGCCAAGACGGCAGGGGGAACTACGAGCAGTACTTC

clone size: NA
J gene: TRBJ2-3
D gene: TRBD2
V gene: TRBV5-4
CDR3 protein: CASSLSSGGLRDTQYF
CDR3 DNA: TGTGCCAGCAGCTTGAGTAGCGGGGGCCTCAGGGATACGCAGTATTTT

clone size: NA
J gene: TRBJ2-7
D gene: NA
V gene: TRBV5-4
CDR3 protein: CASSWGLQANYEQYF
CDR3 DNA: TGTGCCAGCAGCTGGGGACTTCAGGCAAACTACGAGCAGTACTTC

clone size: NA
J gene: TRBJ2-1
D gene: TRBD2
V gene: TRBV28
CDR3 protein: CASSSAGVVEQFF
CDR3 DNA: TGTGCCAGCAGTTCAGCGGGAGTTGTGGAGCAGTTCTTC

clone size: NA
J gene: TRBJ1-2
D gene: NA
V gene: TRBV19
CDR3 protein: CASSSTDTNYGYTF
CDR3 DNA: TGTGCCAGTAGTTCGACAGATACTAACTATGGCTACACCTTC

clone size: NA
J gene: TRBJ1-2
D gene: TRBD1
V gene: TRBV5-6
CDR3 protein: CASSYEQGDYGYTF
CDR3 DNA: TGTGCCAGCAGCTACGAACAGGGGGACTATGGCTACACCTTC